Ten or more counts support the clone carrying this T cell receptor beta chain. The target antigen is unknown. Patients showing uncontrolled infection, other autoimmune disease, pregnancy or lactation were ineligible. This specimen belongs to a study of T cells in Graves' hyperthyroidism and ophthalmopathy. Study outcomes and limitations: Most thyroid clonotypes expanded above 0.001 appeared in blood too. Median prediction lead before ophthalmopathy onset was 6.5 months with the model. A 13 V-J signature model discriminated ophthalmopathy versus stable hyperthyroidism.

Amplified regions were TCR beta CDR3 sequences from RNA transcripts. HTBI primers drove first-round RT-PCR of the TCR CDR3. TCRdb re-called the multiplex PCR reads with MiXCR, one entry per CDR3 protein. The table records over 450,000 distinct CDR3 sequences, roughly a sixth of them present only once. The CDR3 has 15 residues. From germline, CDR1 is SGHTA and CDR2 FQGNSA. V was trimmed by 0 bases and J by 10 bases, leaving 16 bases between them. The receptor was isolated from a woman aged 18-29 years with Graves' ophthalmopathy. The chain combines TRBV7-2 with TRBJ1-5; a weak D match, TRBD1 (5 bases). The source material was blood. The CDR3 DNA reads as TGTGCCAGCAGCTTAGCGGTGGGGCTCCTAGAACCCCAGCATTTT. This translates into CASSLAVGLLEPQHF.